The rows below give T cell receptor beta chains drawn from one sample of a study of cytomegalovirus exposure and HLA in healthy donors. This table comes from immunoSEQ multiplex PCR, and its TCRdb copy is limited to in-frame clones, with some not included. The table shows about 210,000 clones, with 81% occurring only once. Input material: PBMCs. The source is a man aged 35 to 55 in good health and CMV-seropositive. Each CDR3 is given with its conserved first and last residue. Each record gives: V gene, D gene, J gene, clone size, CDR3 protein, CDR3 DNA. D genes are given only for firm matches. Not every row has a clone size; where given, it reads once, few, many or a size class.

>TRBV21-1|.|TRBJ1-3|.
CASSKKRGPLLQGNSGNTIYF
TGTGCCAGCAGCAAAAAGAGGGGGCCCTTGTTACAGGGGAACTCTGGAAACACCATATATTTT
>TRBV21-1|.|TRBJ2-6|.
CASSKGPGCGANVLTF
TGTGCCAGCAGCAAAGGCCCGGGGTGTGGGGCCAACGTCCTGACTTTC
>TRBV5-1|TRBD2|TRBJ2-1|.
CASSPLLAGGNEQFF
TGCGCCAGCAGCCCCCTGCTAGCGGGAGGCAATGAGCAGTTCTTC
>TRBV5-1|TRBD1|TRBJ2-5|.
CASRRTGEVETQYF
TGCGCCAGCAGAAGGACAGGGGAGGTAGAGACCCAGTACTTC
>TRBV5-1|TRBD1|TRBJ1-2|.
CASSPRTGGGSGYTF
TGCGCCAGCAGCCCCCGGACAGGGGGCGGGAGTGGCTACACCTTC
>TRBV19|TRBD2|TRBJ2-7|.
CASRASGSFEQYF
TGTGCCAGTAGAGCTAGCGGGAGTTTCGAGCAGTACTTC
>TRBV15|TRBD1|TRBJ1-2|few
CATSRDPGSGQGVGGYTF
TGTGCCACCAGCAGAGATCCGGGGTCGGGACAGGGGGTGGGAGGCTACACCTTC
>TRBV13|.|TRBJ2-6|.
CASSDTRAGANVLTF
TGTGCCAGCAGCGACACTAGGGCTGGGGCCAACGTCCTGACTTTC
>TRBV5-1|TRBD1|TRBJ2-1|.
CASSLGADRDNEQFF
TGCGCCAGCAGCTTGGGAGCGGACAGGGACAATGAGCAGTTCTTC
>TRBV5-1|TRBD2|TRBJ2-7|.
CASSPRGDEQYF
TGCGCCAGCAGCCCACGGGGGGACGAGCAGTACTTC
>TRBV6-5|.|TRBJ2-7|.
CASSSTRSSYEQYF
TGTGCCAGCAGCTCCACACGGAGCTCCTACGAGCAGTACTTC
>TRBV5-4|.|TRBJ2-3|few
CASSLDGRGTDTQYF
TGTGCCAGCAGCTTGGACGGTAGAGGCACAGATACGCAGTATTTT
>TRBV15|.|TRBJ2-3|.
CATSGRGFTDTQYF
TGTGCCACCAGCGGAAGGGGATTCACAGATACGCAGTATTTT
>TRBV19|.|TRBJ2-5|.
CASSPGTGAQETQYF
TGTGCCAGTAGCCCCGGAACGGGAGCTCAAGAGACCCAGTACTTC
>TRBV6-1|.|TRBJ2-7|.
CAISEFLWGESSYEQYF
TGTGCCATCAGTGAGTTCTTGTGGGGGGAGAGCTCCTACGAGCAGTACTTC
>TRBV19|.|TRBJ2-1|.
CASSSLAGISYNEQFF
TGTGCCAGTTCAAGTCTAGCAGGAATCTCCTACAATGAGCAGTTCTTC
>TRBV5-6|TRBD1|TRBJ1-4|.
CASSLSPGTGNEKLFF
TGTGCCAGCAGCTTATCCCCCGGGACAGGGAACGAAAAACTGTTTTTT
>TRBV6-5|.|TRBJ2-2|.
CASSSITGELFF
TGTGCCAGCAGTTCCATCACCGGGGAGCTGTTTTTT
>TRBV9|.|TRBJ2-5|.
CASSVGLAEYQETQYF
TGTGCCAGCAGCGTAGGGTTAGCGGAGTACCAAGAGACCCAGTACTTC
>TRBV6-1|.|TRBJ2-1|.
CASSEVLQLLSGEQFF
TGTGCCAGCAGTGAAGTTCTTCAATTGTTGTCAGGGGAGCAGTTCTTC
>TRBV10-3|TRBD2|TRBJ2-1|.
CAISETLGTSGSNEQFF
TGTGCCATCAGTGAGACATTAGGGACTAGCGGGAGCAATGAGCAGTTCTTC
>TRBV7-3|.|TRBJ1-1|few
CASSLQGNRDPGTEAFF
TGTGCCAGCAGCTTACAAGGGAACAGGGACCCCGGGACTGAAGCTTTCTTT
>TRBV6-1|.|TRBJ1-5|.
CASSGGDSNQPQHF
TGTGCCAGCAGTGGGGGGGATAGCAATCAGCCCCAGCATTTT
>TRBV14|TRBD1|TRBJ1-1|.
CASSLYRKTGGIYTEAFF
TGTGCCAGCAGCCTCTACCGCAAGACAGGGGGGATATACACTGAAGCTTTCTTT
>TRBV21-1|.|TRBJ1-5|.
CASSKWVQGCQPQHF
TGTGCCAGCAGCAAATGGGTCCAGGGGTGTCAGCCCCAGCATTTT
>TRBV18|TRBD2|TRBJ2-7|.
CASSPSGEYYEQYF
TGTGCCAGCTCCCCGAGCGGGGAATATTACGAGCAGTACTTC
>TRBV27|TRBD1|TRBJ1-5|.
CASGTGNQPQHF
TGTGCCAGCGGGACAGGCAATCAGCCCCAGCATTTT
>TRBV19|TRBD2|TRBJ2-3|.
CASSKLAGGTDTQYF
TGTGCCAGTAGTAAACTAGCGGGGGGCACAGATACGCAGTATTTT
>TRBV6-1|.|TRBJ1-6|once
CASSEQNNSPLHF
TGTGCCAGCAGTGAACAAAATAATTCACCCCTCCACTTT
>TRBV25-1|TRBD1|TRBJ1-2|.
CASSPDRAPGYTF
TGTGCCAGCAGCCCCGACAGGGCCCCCGGCTACACCTTC
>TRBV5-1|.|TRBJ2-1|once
CASYWVGGPYNEQFF
TGCGCCAGCTACTGGGTGGGGGGGCCTTACAATGAGCAGTTCTTC
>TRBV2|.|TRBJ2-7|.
CASSEVAEQYF
TGTGCCAGCAGTGAAGTGGCCGAGCAGTACTTC
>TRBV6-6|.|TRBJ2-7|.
CASSRSSYEQYF
TGTGCCAGCAGTCGGAGCTCCTACGAGCAGTACTTC
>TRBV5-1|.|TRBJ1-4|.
CASSPHRNSGEKLFF
TGCGCCAGCAGCCCACATAGAAATTCGGGTGAAAAACTGTTTTTT
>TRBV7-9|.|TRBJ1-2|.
CASSLAPRSYGYTF
TGTGCCAGCAGCTTAGCGCCCCGGTCCTATGGCTACACCTTC
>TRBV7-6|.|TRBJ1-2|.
CASSPREGGDYGYTF
TGTGCCAGCAGCCCGCGGGAGGGGGGGGACTATGGCTACACCTTC
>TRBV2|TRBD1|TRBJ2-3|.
CASIRDRNTDTQYF
TGTGCCAGCATTCGGGACAGGAACACAGATACGCAGTATTTT
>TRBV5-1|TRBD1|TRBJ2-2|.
CASSSYRGRIGELFF
TGCGCCAGCAGCTCTTACAGGGGGCGCATCGGGGAGCTGTTTTTT
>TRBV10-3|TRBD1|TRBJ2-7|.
CAISPGTVDEQYF
TGTGCCATCAGTCCCGGGACAGTCGACGAGCAGTACTTC
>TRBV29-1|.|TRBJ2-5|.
CSVLTQKETQYF
TGCAGCGTCCTCACTCAAAAAGAGACCCAGTACTTC
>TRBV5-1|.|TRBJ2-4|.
CASSLAEALDIQYF
TGCGCCAGCAGCTTGGCCGAAGCGTTGGACATTCAGTACTTC
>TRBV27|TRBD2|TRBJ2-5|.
CASRAAGGPSREQYF
TGTGCCAGCAGGGCAGCGGGGGGGCCGAGTCGAGAGCAGTACTTC
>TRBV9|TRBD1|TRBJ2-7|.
CASSVSQGEYEQYF
TGTGCCAGCAGCGTAAGTCAGGGGGAGTACGAGCAGTACTTC
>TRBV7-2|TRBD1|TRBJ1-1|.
CASSPTGGSNTEAFF
TGTGCCAGCAGCCCCACAGGGGGCTCGAACACTGAAGCTTTCTTT
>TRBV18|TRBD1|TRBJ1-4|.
CASSPTGGLSEKLFF
TGTGCCAGCTCGCCGACAGGGGGTTTGAGTGAAAAACTGTTTTTT
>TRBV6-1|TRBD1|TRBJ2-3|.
CASSQQGAGTDTQYF
TGTGCCAGCAGTCAACAGGGGGCTGGCACAGATACGCAGTATTTT
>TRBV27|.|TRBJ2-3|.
CASNRGDTQYF
TGTGCCAGCAACCGAGGAGATACGCAGTATTTT
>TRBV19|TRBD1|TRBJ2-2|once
CASSTWTGTGELFF
TGTGCCAGTAGTACATGGACAGGGACCGGGGAGCTGTTTTTT
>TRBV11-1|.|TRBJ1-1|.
CASSTGLEAEAFF
TGTGCCAGCAGTACAGGGCTCGAGGCTGAAGCTTTCTTT
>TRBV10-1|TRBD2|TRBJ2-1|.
CASSGGGPGNEQFF
TGCGCCAGCAGTGGCGGGGGGCCGGGGAATGAGCAGTTCTTC
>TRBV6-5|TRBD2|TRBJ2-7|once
CASSYGLADREQYF
TGTGCCAGCAGTTACGGGCTAGCGGACCGTGAGCAGTACTTC
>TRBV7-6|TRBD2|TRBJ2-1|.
CASSFRGGYNEQFF
TGTGCCAGCAGCTTTCGGGGGGGTTACAATGAGCAGTTCTTC
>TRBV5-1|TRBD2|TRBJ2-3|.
CASSPGGGGTDTQYF
TGCGCCAGCAGCCCGGGAGGGGGGGGCACAGATACGCAGTATTTT
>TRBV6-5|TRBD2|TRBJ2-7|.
CASSYGRGPTYEQYF
TGTGCCAGCAGTTACGGGAGGGGCCCTACCTACGAGCAGTACTTC
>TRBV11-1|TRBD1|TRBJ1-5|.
CASSFDRGNQPQHF
TGTGCCAGCAGCTTCGACAGGGGCAATCAGCCCCAGCATTTT
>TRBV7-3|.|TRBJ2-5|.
CASSWTGQVQETQYF
TGTGCCAGCAGCTGGACGGGACAAGTCCAGGAGACCCAGTACTTC
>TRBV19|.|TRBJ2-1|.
CASSPTGGGEQFF
TGTGCCAGTAGCCCCACAGGGGGGGGTGAGCAGTTCTTC
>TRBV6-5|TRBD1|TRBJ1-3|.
CASSGTGGPGNTIYF
TGTGCCAGTTCCGGGACAGGGGGACCTGGAAACACCATATATTTT
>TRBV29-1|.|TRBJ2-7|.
CSVGGQSPAYEQYF
TGCAGCGTCGGCGGGCAAAGTCCGGCCTACGAGCAGTACTTC